Listed below are T cell receptor beta chains from one sample, sequenced in a study of identifying expanded T cells in peripheral blood. Method: immunoSEQ multiplex PCR; TCRdb's copy keeps in-frame clones and lacks some. Seen here are 75,000 to 90,000 clones, 85% to 90% observed once, and the top ten hold roughly 7%. Input material: blood. The receptors were sampled from a person aged 18 to 75 in good health. The CDR3 runs from the conserved cysteine through the conserved F or W. The D gene is left open where the match is weak. A row's size may be missing; if present it is once, few, many or a size class.

TRBV2,TRBJ2-1,NA,NA,TGTGCCAGCAGATACAGGGTATTCTCCCATGAGCAGTTCTTC,CASRYRVFSHEQFF
TRBV13,TRBJ2-7,NA,once,TGTGCCAGCAGCTTAAAATGGGGCGCCCCCAGCGACGAGCAGTACTTC,CASSLKWGAPSDEQYF
TRBV28,TRBJ1-5,NA,NA,TGTGCCAGCATTTCGGGCTCCGGCAATCAGCCCCAGCATTTT,CASISGSGNQPQHF
TRBV25-1,TRBJ2-1,NA,NA,TGTGCCATCCAGGGGAGCTCCTACAATGAGCAGTTCTTC,CAIQGSSYNEQFF
TRBV7-9,TRBJ1-5,TRBD1,NA,TGTGCCAGCAGCTCCGACAGGGAAGCGGGACAGCCCCAGCATTTT,CASSSDREAGQPQHF
TRBV2,TRBJ1-3,NA,NA,TGTGCCAGCAGTGCGGGAGTGACTGGAAACACCATATATTTT,CASSAGVTGNTIYF
TRBV28,TRBJ2-7,NA,NA,TGTGCCAGCAGTGTTGACGGACCCTACGAGCAGTACTTC,CASSVDGPYEQYF
TRBV6-1,TRBJ1-2,NA,once,TGTGCCAGCAGTCCCTCAGGGAACTATGGCTACACCTTC,CASSPSGNYGYTF
TRBV27,TRBJ2-7,NA,few,TGTGCCAGCAAGTTCATCGGCAGTACCTACGAGCAGTACTTC,CASKFIGSTYEQYF
TRBV2,TRBJ1-3,NA,NA,TGTGCCAGCACCACAGGGAACTCTGGAAACACCATATATTTT,CASTTGNSGNTIYF
TRBV7-9,TRBJ1-1,NA,NA,TGTGCCAGCAGCCCCCTCCGGCGTAACGAAGCTTTCTTT,CASSPLRRNEAFF
TRBV5-1,TRBJ1-2,NA,once,TGCGCCAGCAGCATTGGAACAACCCGGGGCCATGGATCTGGCTACACCTTC,CASSIGTTRGHGSGYTF
TRBV7-2,TRBJ2-7,NA,NA,TGTGCCAGCAGCTTAGCGATCCCTCGCGTAGTACAGTACTTC,CASSLAIPRVVQYF
TRBV5-4,TRBJ1-1,NA,NA,TGTGCCAGCGGTCGTAGTTCGGTGGTAGCTTTCTTT,CASGRSSVVAFF
TRBV4-2,TRBJ2-2,NA,NA,TGTGCCAGCAGCCAAGAACAAGGTCGAGGCGCTAGGAACACCGGGGAGCTGTTTTTT,CASSQEQGRGARNTGELFF
TRBV7-2,TRBJ1-5,NA,NA,TGTGCCAGCAGCTCCCCCCCTTCGCCCCAGCATTTT,CASSSPPSPQHF
TRBV6-5,TRBJ2-1,NA,NA,TGTGCCAGCAGTTTCCCTGATGGTGAGCAGTTCTTC,CASSFPDGEQFF
TRBV5-8,TRBJ2-5,NA,NA,TGTGCCAGCAGCTTCCAAGAGACCCAGTACTTC,CASSFQETQYF
TRBV6-6,TRBJ1-1,NA,NA,TGTGCCAGCAGTTACTTGGGGACTGAAGCTTTCTTT,CASSYLGTEAFF
TRBV27,TRBJ2-5,TRBD2,NA,TGTGCCAGCATGGCGCCGGGACTATACCAAGAGACCCAGTACTTC,CASMAPGLYQETQYF
TRBV7-9,TRBJ1-6,TRBD1,once,TGTGCCAGCAGCCACCCTCAGGGGGAAAATTCACCCCTCCACTTT,CASSHPQGENSPLHF
TRBV7-9,TRBJ1-1,NA,NA,TGTGCCAGCAGCTTAGTACAGGGCGGGATTGACACTGAAGCTTTCTTT,CASSLVQGGIDTEAFF
TRBV6-1,TRBJ1-2,TRBD1,NA,TGTGCCAGCAGTGAAGTAATATTAGGGGACAGGGGCTATGGCTACACCTTC,CASSEVILGDRGYGYTF
TRBV7-9,TRBJ2-7,TRBD2,NA,TGTGCCAGCGGAACCAGCGGGGGCGCAGACGAGCAGTACTTC,CASGTSGGADEQYF
TRBV9,TRBJ2-3,TRBD2,NA,TGTGCCAGCAGCGTAGGGGCTGCGGGGGGGCCCGATACGCAGTATTTT,CASSVGAAGGPDTQYF
TRBV5-1,TRBJ2-1,TRBD2,NA,TGCGCCAGCAGCCACGGGACTAGCGGGGGCCCCTACAATGAGCAGTTCTTC,CASSHGTSGGPYNEQFF
TRBV21-1,TRBJ2-4,NA,NA,TGTGCCAGCAGCAAAGGCCACAGGACCTCCGTAGCCAAAAACATTCAGTACTTC,CASSKGHRTSVAKNIQYF
TRBV6-6,TRBJ2-7,TRBD1,NA,TGTGCCAGCAGTTACCGGGACAGCACCTACGAGCAGTACTTC,CASSYRDSTYEQYF
TRBV2,TRBJ2-7,NA,NA,TGTGCCAGCAGTGACGCAGGGGTTTCCTACGAGCAGTACTTC,CASSDAGVSYEQYF
TRBV29-1,TRBJ1-1,NA,NA,TGCAGCGTTATTCAGGGAGGTGCTTTCTTT,CSVIQGGAFF
TRBV5-1,TRBJ2-1,NA,NA,TGCGCCAGCAGCTGGATCCGGCACAGGGATGTAGAGCAGTTCTTC,CASSWIRHRDVEQFF
TRBV27,TRBJ2-7,NA,NA,TGTGCCAGCAGTTTATTACGTGGATCTAGGATGGCCTACGAGCAGTACTTC,CASSLLRGSRMAYEQYF
TRBV2,TRBJ1-1,TRBD1,NA,TGTGCCGCAACGACAGGGTTTGGGATCACTGAAGCTTTCTTT,CAATTGFGITEAFF
TRBV7-9,TRBJ1-4,TRBD1,NA,TGTGCCAGCAGCGGACAGGATGAAAAACTGTTTTTT,CASSGQDEKLFF
TRBV5-1,TRBJ1-1,TRBD1,NA,TGCGCCAGCAGCCCGACAGGGGGGGACACTGAAGCTTTCTTT,CASSPTGGDTEAFF
TRBV19,TRBJ2-7,NA,NA,TGTGCCAGTAGTAAGAGCTCCTACGAGCAGTACTTC,CASSKSSYEQYF
TRBV30,TRBJ2-7,TRBD1,NA,TGTGCCTGGAGTGAGGGACAGGGGGCGCACGAGCAGTACTTC,CAWSEGQGAHEQYF
TRBV7-2,TRBJ1-2,NA,NA,TGTGCCAGCAGCCCCCCGGGGGGGTCCTATGGCTACACCTTC,CASSPPGGSYGYTF
TRBV18,TRBJ1-1,NA,NA,TGTGCCAGCTCACCGAACAGGGAACCTGAAGCTTTCTTT,CASSPNREPEAFF
TRBV27,TRBJ1-1,NA,once,TGTGCCAGCAGTTTAAGCGCGGACACTGAAGCTTTCTTT,CASSLSADTEAFF
TRBV30,TRBJ1-2,NA,once,TGTGCCTGGAAGTTAAGCGAGTACGGGCCCTATGGCTACACCTTC,CAWKLSEYGPYGYTF
TRBV19,TRBJ1-2,NA,NA,TGTGCCAGTAGTTATGGTGGAGGGTTCCTCTATGGCTACACCTTC,CASSYGGGFLYGYTF
TRBV20-1,TRBJ1-2,NA,NA,TGCAGTGCTACCGGGGGCTATGGCTACACCTTC,CSATGGYGYTF
TRBV7-9,TRBJ1-2,NA,once,TGTGCCAGCAGCTTAGCCATTCGTTATGGCTACACCTTC,CASSLAIRYGYTF
TRBV29-1,TRBJ2-1,TRBD2,NA,TGCAGCGTAAGGACTAGCGGTTACAATGAGCAGTTCTTC,CSVRTSGYNEQFF
TRBV5-1,TRBJ1-2,NA,NA,TGCGCCAGCAGCTCCGGACAGCCTGTTGATGGCTACACCTTC,CASSSGQPVDGYTF
TRBV10-1,TRBJ2-3,NA,NA,TGCGCCAGCAGTGAGTGGCAGGGGCTCACAGATACGCAGTATTTT,CASSEWQGLTDTQYF
TRBV13,TRBJ2-1,TRBD2,NA,TGTGCCAGCAGCTTAGATAGCGGGCTTTACAATGAGCAGTTCTTC,CASSLDSGLYNEQFF
TRBV9,TRBJ1-1,NA,few,TGTGCCAGCAGCGTACCCTCAGGGGCGAACACTGAAGCTTTCTTT,CASSVPSGANTEAFF
TRBV14,TRBJ2-7,TRBD2,NA,TGCGCTAGCGGCAAATTTTCCTACGAGCAGTACTTC,CASGKFSYEQYF